A single sample is the source of the 19 T cell receptor beta chains below, sequenced in a study of T cell changes during pregnancy in multiple sclerosis. TCRdb's copy holds only in-frame clones and misses some; the assay was immunoSEQ multiplex PCR. There are under 45,000 clones in the sample; 91% occur only once, and 0.4% to 0.6% lies in the top ten. The material sequenced was CD4+ T cells from peripheral blood mononuclear cells, taken in the second trimester of pregnancy. The source of these receptors is a female donor in good health, enrolled as a control in a pregnancy study.

This clone came up a few times. This chain links TRBV12-5 with TRBJ1-1, with 7 positions matching TRBD1. This CDR3 contains 12 residues. V was pared by 7 bases and J by 10 bases, with 9 bases of the junction left unmatched. Germline V lookup: CDR1 LGHNT, CDR2 FRNRAP. The DNA for the CDR3 is TGTGCTAGTGCCGTATCGACAGGGCGAGCTTTCTTT. Translated: CASAVSTGRAFF.

The rearrangement joins TRBV7-8 to TRBJ2-3; possible D gene TRBD1, 5 bases. The CDR3 length is 14 residues. The V end lost 2 bases, the J end lost 2 bases, and 8 bases lay between the germline ends. Germline lookup yields CDR1 SGHVS and CDR2 FQNEAQ. DNA of the CDR3: TGTGCCAGCAGCTTACGACAGTCCACAGATACGCAGTATTTT. It encodes CASSLRQSTDTQYF.

V usage is TRBV5-1 and J usage is TRBJ2-6; possible D gene TRBD1, 6 bases. Germline values: CDR1 SGHRS, CDR2 YFSETQ. The CDR3 sequence is 16 residues long. V gave up 4 bases and J gave up 2 bases, with 13 bases separating them. The CDR3 sequence is CASSPGDWAGANVLTF. The CDR3, as DNA: TGCGCCAGCAGCCCAGGGGATTGGGCTGGGGCCAACGTCCTGACTTTC.

The chain recombines TRBV6-6 with TRBJ2-1; D unresolved. CDR3 size: 11 residues. V lost 7 bases to trimming and J lost 10 bases, with 11 bases between them. CDR1 MNHNY and CDR2 SVGAGI come from the germline V gene (reference sequence). CDR3 amino acids: CASTRLYEQFF. The CDR3 region has the DNA TGTGCCAGCACTAGGTTATACGAGCAGTTCTTC.

This CDR3 is CASSRDRGGTGELFF. In DNA, the CDR3 is TGTGCCAGCAGCCGGGACAGGGGTGGCACCGGGGAGCTGTTTTTT. The chain employs TRBV7-2 and TRBJ2-2, with 10 bases identical to TRBD1. The CDR3 spans 15 residues. Germline CDR1 reads SGHTA; CDR2 reads FQGNSA. V was pared by 5 bases and J by 4 bases, with 4 bases of the junction left unmatched.

In its sample, this clone was seen once. The chain's CDR3 is CASSRILAGGNNEQFF. The CDR3, as DNA: TGTGCCAGCAGCCGTATTCTAGCGGGGGGGAACAATGAGCAGTTCTTC. The gene calls are TRBV7-9 and TRBJ2-1, with 12 bases that match TRBD2. Germline CDR1 SEHNR, CDR2 FQNEAQ (reference sequence). This CDR3 is 16 amino acids long. The V gene end was trimmed by 5 bases and the J gene end by 5 bases; junction bases not matched to a gene: 7.

The chain couples TRBV2 to TRBJ1-1, with TRBD1 matching 7 bases. The CDR3 totals 14 residues. Germline V gene data show CDR1 as SNHLY and CDR2 as FYNNEI. Germline trimming cut 5 bases from V and 10 bases from J; bases unmatched to any gene: 13. The CDR3 loop is CASSPTPGRQGAFF. The DNA for the CDR3 is TGTGCCAGCAGTCCAACGCCGGGACGACAGGGAGCTTTCTTT.

In this sample, this clone turned up a few times. J is TRBJ1-4 and V is TRBV30; D is uncertain. Germline V gene sequence: CDR1 GTSNPN, CDR2 SVGIG (reference sequence). This CDR3 contains 15 residues. V was shortened by 0 bases and J by 7 bases, with 15 bases between the two germline ends. DNA of the CDR3: TGTGCCTGGAGTGTATCGGGGTTAGGCGGTGAAAAACTGTTTTTT. Residues: CAWSVSGLGGEKLFF.

The chain has TRBV30 and TRBJ2-1, with D possibly being TRBD1 (6 bases). V was trimmed by 6 bases and J by 4 bases, leaving 10 bases between them. This CDR3 spans 12 amino acids. Germline values: CDR1 GTSNPN, CDR2 SVGIG (reference sequence). CDR3 coding DNA: TGTGCCTGCAGGGGACGTTACAATGAGCAGTTCTTC. It encodes CACRGRYNEQFF.

V gene TRBV11-3 combines with J gene TRBJ2-2; 10 bases are a match to TRBD1. Germline V CDR1 and CDR2: SGHNT, YENEEA. The trim removed 4 bases at V and 5 bases at J, leaving 4 bases unmatched. The CDR3 has 15 amino acids. CDR3 in amino acids: CASSSRTGGTGELFF. DNA for the CDR3: TGTGCCAGCAGCTCGCGGACAGGGGGTACCGGGGAGCTGTTTTTT. Full variable domain (missing parts from reference TRBV11-3 and TRBJ2-2): EAGVVQSPRYKIIEKKQPVAFWCNPISGHNTLYWYLQNLGQGPELLIRYENEEAVDDSQLPKDRFSAERLKGVDSTLKIQPAELGDSAVYLCASSSRTGGTGELFFGEGSRLTVL.

This clone came up a few times. J is TRBJ2-3 and V is TRBV11-3; D is unclear. Trimming pared 2 bases from V and 6 bases from J, leaving 9 bases between. Germline CDR1 reads SGHNT; CDR2 reads YENEEA. The CDR3 is 13 residues long. CDR3 bases: TGTGCCAGCAGCTTATCGATCAGTGATACGCAGTATTTT. Its translation is CASSLSISDTQYF. Full variable domain (missing parts from reference TRBV11-3 and TRBJ2-3): EAGVVQSPRYKIIEKKQPVAFWCNPISGHNTLYWYLQNLGQGPELLIRYENEEAVDDSQLPKDRFSAERLKGVDSTLKIQPAELGDSAVYLCASSLSISDTQYFGPGTRLTVL.

V is TRBV10-3 and J is TRBJ2-5, with D possibly being TRBD2 (5 bases). CDR1 is ENHRY, CDR2 SYGVKD, per germline. The CDR3 has 15 amino acids. V was cut by 0 bases and J by 3 bases, with 11 bases left in between. The CDR3 protein is CAISESNRGEETQYF. The CDR3 DNA sequence: TGTGCCATCAGTGAGTCGAATCGGGGAGAAGAGACCCAGTACTTC.

The chain carries TRBV10-3 and TRBJ2-5; 8 bases are a match to TRBD1. The V segment lost 8 bases and the J segment 4 bases; nucleotides outside the gene matches: 6. The germline CDR1 and CDR2 sequences are ENHRY and SYGVKD. CDR3 length equals 13 residues. CDR3 bases: TGTGCCATCCCGGGACAGGTTGTAGAGACCCAGTACTTC. Its protein is CAIPGQVVETQYF.

The chain links TRBV2 to TRBJ1-1; TRBD1 matches at 9 bases. Germline V gives CDR1 SNHLY, CDR2 FYNNEI. V shed 4 bases and J 5 bases; nucleotides not matched to a gene: 5. This CDR3 has 14 amino acids. CDR3 sequence: CASSVQGANTEAFF. As DNA, the CDR3 is TGTGCCAGCAGTGTACAGGGGGCAAATACTGAAGCTTTCTTT.

The chain is built from TRBV5-4 and TRBJ2-5; TRBD1 aligns across 8 bases. Germline V gives CDR1 SGHNT, CDR2 YYREEE (reference sequence). The CDR3 runs 13 residues. With V trimmed by 4 bases and J by 3 bases, 2 bases remained unmatched. In DNA form, the CDR3 reads TGTGCCAGCAGCCAGGGACAGGAAGAGACCCAGTACTTC. Protein product: CASSQGQEETQYF. The full variable domain, rest sourced from reference TRBV5-4 and TRBJ2-5, is ETGVTQSPTHLIKTRGQQVTLRCSSQSGHNTVSWYQQALGQGPQFIFQYYREEENGRGNFPPRFSGLQFPNYSSELNVNALELDDSALYLCASSQGQEETQYFGPGTRLLVL.

This clone has a single count. The chain has TRBV28 and TRBJ2-7; no clear D gene. Germline V gives CDR1 MDHEN, CDR2 SYDVKM. This CDR3 spans 16 amino acids. Trimming took 5 bases from V and 4 from J, leaving 21 bases between them. CDR3 sequence: CASSPLPDGLRYEQYF. In nucleotides, the CDR3 is TGTGCCAGCAGTCCTCTCCCTGATGGGCTACGATACGAGCAGTACTTC.

The genes are TRBV30 and TRBJ2-7; 8 nucleotides align to TRBD2. Germline V CDR1 and CDR2: GTSNPN, SVGIG (reference sequence). CDR3 size: 14 residues. V was pared by 2 bases and J by 6 bases, with 9 bases of the junction left unmatched. CDR3 region: CAWSSGLVASEQYF. The CDR3 DNA sequence: TGTGCCTGGAGTTCGGGACTAGTGGCTTCCGAGCAGTACTTC. Filled out from reference TRBV30 and TRBJ2-7, the complete variable domain reads SQTIHQWPATLVQPVGSPLSLECTVEGTSNPNLYWYRQAAGRGLQLLFYSVGIGQISSEVPQNLSASRPQDRQFILSSKKLLLSDSGFYLCAWSSGLVASEQYFGPGTRLTVT.

The chain links TRBV7-2 to TRBJ1-5; D gene uncertain. Trimming left V 2 bases short and J 0 bases short, with 8 bases between. The germline gives CDR1 SGHTA, CDR2 FQGNSA. This CDR3 spans 15 amino acids. CDR3 amino acids: CASSLFTISNQPQHF. The CDR3 DNA reads as TGTGCCAGCAGCTTATTTACTATTAGCAATCAGCCCCAGCATTTT.

The chain uses TRBV11-3 and TRBJ2-3; 10 bases agree with TRBD2. Per germline, CDR1 SGHNT and CDR2 YENEEA. CDR3 size: 16 residues. V shed 3 bases, J shed 5 bases, and the junction held 8 bases outside the gene matches. CDR3 DNA sequence: TGTGCCAGCAGCTTGGGCCTAGCGGGGGCTGAAGATACGCAGTATTTT. Its protein product is CASSLGLAGAEDTQYF.